The clone carrying this TCR beta chain appeared a few times. Its antigen is unidentified. The sample originates from a study of blood T cells in healthy people across ages. General study points: TCR beta diversity, measured per million T cells, fell in a roughly linear way with age.

The CDR3 has 13 amino acids. V dropped 7 bases and J dropped 3 bases, with 13 bases sitting between them. In germline, CDR1 is MDHEN, CDR2 SYDVKM. With a J-beta primer mix and a sample-barcoded 5' primer, a second PCR ran about 7 to 11 cycles. Each of the cDNA molecules was tagged by a template-switch adaptor with 12 random nucleotides. TCRdb ran MiXCR on the 5' RACE reads and lists one entry per CDR3 protein. The sample contains fewer than 1.5 million distinct CDR3 sequences, approximately 38% of which appear only once. The sequence derives from a woman between 18 and 29 years old in good health. The chain has TRBV28 and TRBJ2-7, with TRBD2 as a possible D gene (6 bases). The source material was blood. The CDR3 DNA sequence: TGTGCCAGCACCGAGACGGGGGTCTACGAGCAGTACTTC. Translating it yields CASTETGVYEQYF.